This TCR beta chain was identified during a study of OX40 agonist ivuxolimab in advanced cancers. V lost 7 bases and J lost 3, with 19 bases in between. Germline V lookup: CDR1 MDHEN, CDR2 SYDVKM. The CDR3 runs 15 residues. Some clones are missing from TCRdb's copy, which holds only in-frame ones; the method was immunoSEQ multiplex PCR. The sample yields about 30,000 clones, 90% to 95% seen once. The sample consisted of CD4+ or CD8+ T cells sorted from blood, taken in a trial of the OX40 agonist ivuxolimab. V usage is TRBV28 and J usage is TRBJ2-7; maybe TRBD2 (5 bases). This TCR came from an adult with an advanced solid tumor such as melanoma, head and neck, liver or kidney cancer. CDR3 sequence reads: CASTLSRELFYEQYF. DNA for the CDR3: TGTGCCAGCACTCTATCGAGGGAGCTTTTCTACGAGCAGTACTTC.